This TCR beta chain originates from a study of cytomegalovirus exposure and HLA in healthy donors. Trimming cost V 0 bases and J 2 bases, with 8 bases left between them. CDR1 SGHTA and CDR2 FQGTGA come from the germline V gene. The CDR3 is 15 amino acids. PCR was performed using 60 Vbeta and 13 Jbeta primers. Assay: immunoSEQ multiplex PCR; the TCRdb copy retains only in-frame clones and omits some. The top ten hold roughly 8% of the sample, which has about 110,000 clones, under 80% seen once. Worth noting for this clone: Its antigen is undetermined.

Whole-study results and caveats: Earlier findings revealed that most TCR beta V segments proved productive either about 87% or about 30% of the time.

The genes are TRBV7-3 and TRBJ2-1, with a weak D call TRBD1 (5 bases). Input material: PBMCs. The origin of this receptor is a woman aged 45-65 years in good health and CMV-seropositive. Here the CDR3 reads CASSLTQVPYNEQFF. CDR3 bases: TGTGCCAGCAGCTTAACACAGGTGCCCTACAATGAGCAGTTCTTC.